These 20 T cell receptor beta chains came from one sample sequenced in a study of T-cell memory formation after mild COVID-19. TCRdb called the 5' RACE reads again in MiXCR, with one record for every CDR3 protein. The repertoire holds roughly 380,000 distinct CDR3 sequences, with approximately 29% as singletons. Specimen: PBMCs or a T cell subset sorted from them (not recorded which). The receptors originated from an adult woman who had mild COVID-19 (a few samples of this study predate the infection). Cell type and time point are not known.

The rearrangement links TRBV6-4 to TRBJ2-3, with TRBD1 matching 7 bases. Germline trimming cut 2 bases from V and 0 bases from J; bases unmatched to any gene: 5. The CDR3 has 16 residues. The V gene's germline CDR1 is MRHNA and CDR2 SNTAGT. The chain's CDR3 is CASSDPPGQSTDTQYF. DNA of the CDR3: TGTGCCAGCAGTGACCCCCCGGGACAGAGCACAGATACGCAGTATTTT.

This sequence joins TRBV5-1 and TRBJ2-2; possible D gene TRBD2, 6 bases. Germline CDR1 and CDR2: SGHRS and YFSETQ. Between the trimmed V and J ends, which lost 0 bases and 0 bases, there was a span of 15 bases. The CDR3 is 18 amino acids. The CDR3 DNA is TGCGCCAGCAGCTTGGTGGGGGGAAGACTAGCGAACACCGGGGAGCTGTTTTTT. As protein: CASSLVGGRLANTGELFF.

V is TRBV5-6 and J is TRBJ2-2, with 9 positions matching TRBD1. V dropped 3 bases and J dropped 3; count of bases not matched to a gene: 6. CDR3 length: 16 amino acids. Germline CDR1 is SGHDT and CDR2 is YYEEEE. CDR3 sequence reads: CASSSGTGWDTGELFF. CDR3 in DNA: TGTGCCAGCAGCTCCGGGACAGGGTGGGACACCGGGGAGCTGTTTTTT.

The rearrangement joins TRBV3-1 to TRBJ2-3; 9 bases fit TRBD2. Germline CDR1 LGHDT, CDR2 YNNKEL (reference sequence). The V and J ends lost 5 bases and 0 bases, in that order; junction bases with no gene match: 21. The CDR3 loop spans 21 amino acids. DNA of the CDR3: TGTGCCAGCAGCAACCTCGAGCGGGGGGTCTCAAAGGGGTTTAGCACAGATACGCAGTATTTT. It encodes CASSNLERGVSKGFSTDTQYF.

This clonotype showed up just a few times. This sequence joins TRBV7-9 and TRBJ1-4, with 9 bases that match TRBD1. Per the germline V gene, CDR1 is SEHNR and CDR2 is FQNEAQ (reference sequence). The CDR3 is 16 residues long. J lost 4 bases, V lost 5 bases, and 8 bases had no gene match. The CDR3 region is CASSRSWDRVNEKLFF. The CDR3 nucleotides read TGTGCCAGCAGCCGCAGCTGGGACAGGGTTAATGAAAAACTGTTTTTT.

This clonotype was counted at least ten times. This chain joins TRBV12-3 or TRBV12-4 and TRBJ2-3; TRBD1 is a possible D gene (6 bases). The ends were cut back, 5 bases at V and 3 bases at J, with 15 bases in the middle. CDR3 size: 15 residues. Here the CDR3 reads CASSRVGGSTDTQYF. The CDR3 DNA sequence: TGTGCCAGCAGTCGTGTTGGGGGCTCGACAGATACGCAGTATTTT.

The rearrangement joins TRBV15 to TRBJ2-7; D might be TRBD1 or TRBD2, each matching 7 bases. V lost 2 bases and J 7 bases, leaving 18 bases between the germline ends. The CDR3 runs to 15 residues. Germline loops: CDR1 LNHNV, CDR2 YYDKDF (reference sequence). The CDR3 reads CATSRPPQGRGEQYF. The CDR3 coding sequence is TGTGCCACCAGCAGACCTCCACAGGGGAGGGGTGAGCAGTACTTC.

The rearrangement uses TRBV30 and TRBJ1-1, with 8 bases that match TRBD1. Germline loops: CDR1 GTSNPN, CDR2 SVGIG (reference sequence). V lost 3 bases to trimming and J lost 5 bases; unmatched junction nucleotides: 5. This CDR3 is built from 13 residues. CDR3 amino acids: CAWRGQGLTEAFF. In DNA form, the CDR3 reads TGTGCCTGGAGAGGACAGGGTTTGACTGAAGCTTTCTTT. The variable domain in full, completed from reference TRBV30 and TRBJ1-1, reads SQTIHQWPATLVQPVGSPLSLECTVEGTSNPNLYWYRQAAGRGLQLLFYSVGIGQISSEVPQNLSASRPQDRQFILSSKKLLLSDSGFYLCAWRGQGLTEAFFGQGTRLTVV.

This clonotype was seen a few times. The gene calls are TRBV2 and TRBJ1-1, with a weak D call TRBD1 (5 bases). V was trimmed by 5 bases and J by 9 bases, leaving 16 bases between them. Germline CDR1 SNHLY, CDR2 FYNNEI. The CDR3 totals 13 residues. The CDR3 spells CASSKGEAAKAFF. CDR3 in DNA: TGTGCCAGCAGTAAAGGGGAAGCCGCTAAAGCTTTCTTT.

The V and J genes are TRBV7-9 and TRBJ2-3, with TRBD1 identical over 9 bases. CDR3 length: 16 residues. Looked up from germline, CDR1 is SEHNR and CDR2 is FQNEAQ (reference sequence). V lost 6 bases and J lost 5; bases outside the gene matches: 12. In DNA form, the CDR3 reads TGTGCCAGCAGTCAGATCGGGGACAGGGCGGGAGATACGCAGTATTTT. Translating gives CASSQIGDRAGDTQYF.

This clonotype has only a few counts. The rearrangement links TRBV19 to TRBJ1-1; 10 nucleotides agree with TRBD1. J was trimmed by 6 bases and V by 8 bases; bases with no gene match: 9. There are 14 residues in the CDR3. Germline V gene lookup returns CDR1 LNHDA and CDR2 SQIVND (reference sequence). In DNA, the CDR3 is TGTGCCAGTCTGAACCGGGACAGGGGATCTGAAGCTTTCTTT. It translates to CASLNRDRGSEAFF.

This chain uses TRBV7-3 with TRBJ1-1; D gene uncertain. Germline lookup yields CDR1 SGHTA and CDR2 FQGTGA. This CDR3 contains 13 residues. Trimming removed 5 bases at V and 6 bases at J, with 13 bases between. The CDR3 is CASSPRLLSEAFF. CDR3 nucleotides: TGTGCCAGCAGCCCCAGGTTGTTATCTGAAGCTTTCTTT.

This chain connects TRBV20-1 to TRBJ2-1; D may be TRBD1 or TRBD2 (6 bases each). The germline V and J ends were trimmed by 0 bases and 12 bases, with 24 bases remaining between them. The germline CDR1 and CDR2 sequences are DFQATT and SNEGSKA (reference sequence). The CDR3 runs to 16 residues. This chain's CDR3 is CSARDPVRGAVRGQFF. The CDR3 DNA sequence: TGCAGTGCTAGAGATCCAGTGAGGGGGGCTGTAAGAGGGCAGTTCTTC.

This clonotype showed up just a few times. This chain links TRBV3-1 with TRBJ2-7; TRBD2 aligns across 8 bases. With V trimmed by 3 bases and J by 1 base, 8 bases remained unmatched. Germline lookup yields CDR1 LGHDT and CDR2 YNNKEL (reference sequence). This CDR3 spans 16 amino acids. This chain's CDR3 is CASSHGSSGGSYEQYF. Written as DNA, the CDR3 is TGTGCCAGCAGCCATGGGTCGAGCGGGGGATCCTACGAGCAGTACTTC.

This clonotype was detected only a few times. The genes are TRBV4-1 and TRBJ2-7; 7 bases map to TRBD2. Trimming cost V 0 bases and J 6 bases; bases outside gene matches: 5. The germline CDR1 and CDR2 sequences are MGHRA and YSYEKL. There are 14 residues in the CDR3. CDR3 sequence reads: CASSQDPGGSEQYF. CDR3 nucleotide sequence: TGCGCCAGCAGCCAAGATCCGGGCGGGAGCGAGCAGTACTTC.

This sequence joins TRBV7-2 and TRBJ2-3; D is uncertain. The CDR3 spans 12 residues. Per the germline V gene, CDR1 is SGHTA and CDR2 is FQGNSA. The V gene lost 5 bases and the J gene lost 5 bases, with 8 bases spanning the gap. CDR3 protein: CASSVTRDTQYF. The CDR3 DNA is TGTGCCAGCAGCGTCACGAGAGATACGCAGTATTTT.

The chain links TRBV9 to TRBJ2-1, with D maybe TRBD2 (6 bases). Germline V gene sequence: CDR1 SGDLS, CDR2 YYNGEE. CDR3 length: 18 residues. Trimming removed 0 bases at V and 7 bases at J, with 23 bases between. The CDR3 bases are TGTGCCAGCAGCGTAGCAAGAATGTCGGGGGTTCCGATAAATGAGCAGTTCTTC. Residues: CASSVARMSGVPINEQFF.

The chain uses TRBV10-3 and TRBJ2-7, with D unclear. Deletions cut 4 bases from V and 3 bases from J, with 10 bases between. The CDR3 is 13 residues long. The V gene's germline CDR1 is ENHRY and CDR2 SYGVKD. This CDR3 reads CAISAEPSYEQYF. The DNA of the CDR3 is TGTGCCATCAGTGCTGAACCAAGCTACGAGCAGTACTTC.

This clonotype was counted at least ten times. The rearrangement uses TRBV25-1 and TRBJ2-7; TRBD1 agrees at 9 bases. J lost 4 bases, V lost 5 bases, and 9 bases had no gene match. The germline CDR1 and CDR2 sequences are MGHDK and SYGVNS. CDR3 length equals 15 residues. CDR3 DNA: TGTGCCAGCAGTAACGCCGGGACAGGGATGTACGAGCAGTACTTC. Translating it yields CASSNAGTGMYEQYF.

The J gene is TRBJ2-1, the V gene TRBV7-9; 8 positions match TRBD1. J was trimmed by 9 bases and V by 1 base; bases with no gene match: 5. Germline V lookup: CDR1 SEHNR, CDR2 FQNEAQ (reference sequence). The CDR3 is 14 amino acids. CDR3 sequence: CASSLGTGYVEQFF. In nucleotides, the CDR3 is TGTGCCAGCAGCTTAGGGACAGGGTATGTTGAGCAGTTCTTC.